The 24 T cell receptor beta chains below come from one sample, sequenced in a study of identical twins. MiXCR was run by TCRdb on the 5' RACE reads, yielding one entry per CDR3 protein. The sample holds about 340,000 distinct CDR3 sequences; 9% to 15% are singletons and the top ten take approximately 7.9%. The same data also went into a second study, on yellow fever vaccine responses in identical twins.

Sequenced: CD8+ T cells sorted from blood. The receptors derive from a woman between 18 and 29 years old in good health.

This clonotype was detected a few times. V gene TRBV20-1 combines with J gene TRBJ2-1; 10 nucleotides line up with TRBD2. The CDR3 consists of 14 residues. Germline CDR1 reads DFQATT; CDR2 reads SNEGSKA (reference sequence). V gave up 1 base and J gave up 10 bases; unmatched junction bases: 7. CDR3 nucleotides: TGCAGTGCTAGAGTGAGCGGGGGGGCGGAGGAGCAGTTCTTC. Its translation: CSARVSGGAEEQFF.

This chain connects TRBV11-2 to TRBJ2-1, with 7 bases that match TRBD2. This CDR3 is built from 15 residues. Germline loops: CDR1 SGHAT, CDR2 FQNNGV. The V and J ends lost 5 bases and 4 bases, in that order; junction bases with no gene match: 8. CDR3 coding DNA: TGTGCCAGCAGCCCGTGGGGGGGAACTTACAATGAGCAGTTCTTC. Translation gives CASSPWGGTYNEQFF.

This chain joins TRBV3-1 and TRBJ2-1; 12 nucleotides align to TRBD2. Trimming cost V 5 bases and J 8 bases; bases outside gene matches: 7. CDR3 length equals 15 residues. In germline, CDR1 is LGHDT, CDR2 YNNKEL (reference sequence). In DNA, the CDR3 is TGTGCCAGCAGCTATAGGACTAGCGGGGTCGATGAGCAGTTCTTC. Translating it yields CASSYRTSGVDEQFF.

Only a few counts were recorded for this clonotype. The CDR3 spells CASSLEGRGIYEQYF. CDR3 DNA sequence: TGTGCCAGCAGCTTAGAAGGAAGAGGAATCTACGAGCAGTACTTC. This rearrangement joins TRBV7-9 to TRBJ2-7; D call uncertain. V was shortened by 1 base and J by 3 bases, with 13 bases between the two germline ends. The length of the CDR3 is 15 residues. Germline assignment: CDR1 SEHNR and CDR2 FQNEAQ (reference sequence).

CDR3 sequence reads: CASSLDRGDEQYF. The DNA for the CDR3 is TGTGCCAGCAGCTTGGACAGGGGAGACGAGCAGTACTTC. The chain recombines TRBV27 with TRBJ2-7; 9 positions agree with TRBD1. The CDR3 has 13 residues. Losses at the gene ends were 6 bases for V and 5 bases for J; bases not matched to a gene: 5. Germline loops: CDR1 MNHEY, CDR2 SMNVEV (reference sequence).

This chain uses TRBV28 with TRBJ2-1, with 12 bases identical to TRBD2. The V segment lost 5 bases and the J segment 6 bases; nucleotides outside the gene matches: 5. Per the germline V gene, CDR1 is MDHEN and CDR2 is SYDVKM. This CDR3 has 15 amino acids. The CDR3 protein is CASSPSGLAGNEQFF. Here the CDR3 DNA reads TGTGCCAGCAGTCCATCGGGACTAGCGGGCAATGAGCAGTTCTTC.

In this sample, this clonotype turned up many times. This chain uses TRBV4-2 with TRBJ1-5; perhaps TRBD1 as D (6 bases). The CDR3 is 14 residues long. Trimming pared 1 base from V and 7 bases from J, leaving 11 bases between. CDR1 LGHNA and CDR2 YNFKEQ come from the germline V gene. CDR3 in amino acids: CASSQGAGEQPQHF. Here the CDR3 DNA reads TGTGCCAGCAGCCAAGGGGCAGGGGAACAGCCCCAGCATTTT.

A note on this clonotype: The CDR3 does not end in the conserved phenylalanine or tryptophan, so this is likely a read error. The rearrangement joins TRBV7-8 to TRBJ2-1, with TRBD1 as a possible D gene (6 bases). Germline assignment: CDR1 SGHVS and CDR2 FQNEAQ. The CDR3 contains 15 residues. V lost 1 base and J lost 9, with 16 bases in between. The CDR3 region is CASSLVSSEDSEQFL. The DNA for the CDR3 is TGTGCCAGCAGCTTAGTCAGCAGTGAGGACAGTGAGCAGTTCTTA.

CDR3 residues: CASSQVIRGGNTIYF. The CDR3, as DNA: TGCGCCAGCAGCCAAGTTATACGAGGAGGAAACACCATATATTTT. The gene calls are TRBV4-1 and TRBJ1-3; D uncertain. Trimming took off 1 base at V and 4 bases at J, with 11 bases between the two ends. CDR3 length equals 15 residues. CDR1 and CDR2 (germline): MGHRA, YSYEKL.

The chain is built from TRBV14 and TRBJ2-5, with D perhaps matching TRBD2 (6 bases). Looked up from germline, CDR1 is SGHDN and CDR2 is FVKESK. The V end was cut by 3 bases, the J end by 1 base, with 9 bases between. The CDR3 runs 14 residues. This chain's CDR3 is CASSQEGIQETQYF. The CDR3 DNA follows: TGTGCCAGCAGCCAGGAGGGCATCCAAGAGACCCAGTACTTC.

This clonotype has only one observation. The rearrangement joins TRBV7-6 to TRBJ2-2, with D possibly matching TRBD2 (6 bases). V lost 1 base and J lost 0, with 12 bases in between. Germline V gene data show CDR1 as SGHVS and CDR2 as FNYEAQ. This CDR3 contains 17 residues. The DNA of the CDR3 is TGTGCCAGCAGCTTAGAGGATCGCGGGGCGAACACCGGGGAGCTGTTTTTT. It translates to CASSLEDRGANTGELFF.

This clonotype came up a few times. V gene TRBV25-1 combines with J gene TRBJ2-3; perhaps D is TRBD1 or TRBD2 (5 bases each). In germline, CDR1 is MGHDK, CDR2 SYGVNS. V was trimmed by 7 bases and J by 4 bases, leaving 18 bases between them. CDR3 length equals 15 residues. As DNA, the CDR3 is TGTGCCAGCAATGATCTGGGGGTCAGCCCAGATACGCAGTATTTT. This encodes CASNDLGVSPDTQYF.

This clonotype was recorded a few times. This sequence joins TRBV12-3 or TRBV12-4 and TRBJ2-1; D remains ambiguous. V was shortened by 3 bases and J by 8 bases, with 8 bases between the two germline ends. The CDR3 has 12 amino acids. CDR3 residues: CASSFNLHEQFF. CDR3 DNA sequence: TGTGCCAGCAGTTTTAATCTGCATGAGCAGTTCTTC.

This clonotype was seen at least ten times. The chain joins TRBV7-8 to TRBJ2-7; tentative D call: TRBD1 (6 bases). This CDR3 spans 16 amino acids. Trimming left V 3 bases short and J 5 bases short, with 20 bases between. Germline assignment: CDR1 SGHVS and CDR2 FQNEAQ. The CDR3 nucleotides are TGTGCCAGCAGCTTGGGTCCCCACAGGGAGCCCGACGAGCAGTACGTC. It yields the protein CASSLGPHREPDEQYV.

This clonotype was observed a few times. The chain uses TRBV2 and TRBJ2-1, with unresolved D. The CDR3 loop spans 16 amino acids. Germline lookup yields CDR1 SNHLY and CDR2 FYNNEI. The ends were cut back, 3 bases at V and 0 bases at J, with 12 bases in the middle. The CDR3: CASSEPGRSSYNEQFF. The DNA of the CDR3 is TGTGCCAGCAGTGAGCCAGGTCGGAGCTCCTACAATGAGCAGTTCTTC.

This CDR3 reads CASTGGGDSNQPQHF. In nucleotides, the CDR3 is TGTGCCAGCACCGGAGGGGGGGATAGCAATCAGCCCCAGCATTTT. The chain recombines TRBV6-2 or TRBV6-3 with TRBJ1-5; D perhaps matches TRBD1 (6 bases). This CDR3 region has 15 residues. V lost 7 bases and J lost 0, with 13 bases in between. Per germline, CDR1 MNHEY and CDR2 SVGEGT.

This clonotype was counted ten times or more. V and J are TRBV5-1 and TRBJ2-7; D is perhaps TRBD1 (6 bases). In germline, CDR1 is SGHRS, CDR2 YFSETQ. V shed 1 base and J shed 2 bases, with 7 bases lying between them. The CDR3 sequence is 13 residues long. Here the CDR3 reads CASSLNRAYEQYF. The CDR3, as DNA: TGCGCCAGCAGCTTGAACAGGGCCTACGAGCAGTACTTC.

This chain links TRBV7-9 with TRBJ2-7; either TRBD1 or TRBD2 may supply D (6 bases each). Germline CDR1 is SEHNR and CDR2 is FQNEAQ (reference sequence). The CDR3 loop spans 16 amino acids. Trimming took off 5 bases at V and 3 bases at J, with 20 bases between the two ends. CDR3 protein: CASSTPVGGLDYEQYF. The CDR3 coding sequence is TGTGCCAGCAGCACTCCAGTCGGGGGCCTCGACTACGAGCAGTACTTC.

In its sample, this clonotype was seen many times. This chain uses TRBV7-9 with TRBJ2-3, with D unclear. Germline V CDR1 and CDR2: SEHNR, FQNEAQ (reference sequence). This CDR3 contains 12 residues. The germline V and J ends were trimmed by 5 bases and 1 base, with 4 bases remaining between them. CDR3 nucleotides: TGTGCCAGCAGCCGAGGCACAGATACGCAGTATTTT. Translated: CASSRGTDTQYF.

This clonotype has ten or more counts. The V and J genes are TRBV12-3 or TRBV12-4 and TRBJ2-1, with D unclear. V was trimmed by 1 base and J by 10 bases, leaving 8 bases between them. This CDR3 region has 12 residues. CDR3 bases: TGTGCCAGCAGTTTAGTTGCCGGGGAGCAGTTCTTC. Residues: CASSLVAGEQFF.

This clonotype was found a few times. The J gene is TRBJ2-3, the V gene TRBV5-6; D is possibly TRBD1 (6 bases). The CDR3 loop spans 16 amino acids. Germline CDR1 SGHDT, CDR2 YYEEEE. Trimming left V 4 bases short and J 1 base short, with 16 bases between. For the CDR3, the DNA is TGTGCCAGCAGCATTGCCACAGGGCCCCGCACAGATACGCAGTATTTT. Protein sequence: CASSIATGPRTDTQYF.

This chain uses TRBV2 with TRBJ1-5, with D possibly matching TRBD1 (6 bases). V lost 3 bases and J lost 3, with 12 bases in between. The CDR3 length is 15 residues. Looked up from germline, CDR1 is SNHLY and CDR2 is FYNNEI. The CDR3 protein is CASSEPPGANQPQHF. The CDR3 DNA is TGTGCCAGCAGTGAGCCCCCAGGGGCCAATCAGCCCCAGCATTTT.

CDR3 amino acids: CASSTPGLAGGPETQYF. For the CDR3, the DNA is TGTGCCAGCAGTACCCCGGGACTAGCGGGGGGGCCAGAGACCCAGTACTTC. V and J are TRBV6-1 and TRBJ2-5, with 16 bases lining up with TRBD2. Germline V gene sequence: CDR1 MNHNS, CDR2 SASEGT. Unmatched junction bases numbered 7, after V lost 5 bases and J lost 4 bases. The CDR3 runs to 17 residues.

The V call is TRBV27, the J call TRBJ2-4, with D perhaps matching TRBD2 (6 bases). Germline V lookup: CDR1 MNHEY, CDR2 SMNVEV (reference sequence). This CDR3 is 17 amino acids long. V gave up 5 bases and J gave up 1 base, with 18 bases separating them. The CDR3, as DNA: TGTGCCAGCAGTCCCCGTATGAGGGCGGGGGCCAAAAACATTCAGTACTTC. It specifies CASSPRMRAGAKNIQYF.